This T cell receptor beta chain comes out of a study of CD4+ T cells in melanoma. Clones were sequenced by immunoSEQ multiplex PCR, and TCRdb holds only the in-frame ones, with some missing. The sample includes about 50,000 clones, roughly 87% of them seen just once. From germline, CDR1 is LNHDA and CDR2 SQIVND (reference sequence). Trimming took 6 bases from V and 5 from J, leaving 13 bases between them. CDR3 length: 13 amino acids. The clonotype originates from a human donor with melanoma. The chain recombines TRBV19 with TRBJ2-5; possible D gene TRBD1, 5 bases. The specimen sequenced was peripheral blood. The CDR3 DNA sequence: TGTGCCAGTAGAGGGGCAGGGTGGGAGACCCAGTACTTC. It is translated as CASRGAGWETQYF.